This TCR beta chain is drawn from a study of OX40 agonist ivuxolimab in advanced cancers. Study-wide results and limits: Specificity for antigen went undetermined in the expanded peripheral T cells. The 0.1-3.0 mg/kg partial responders had among the lowest clonal expansion.

The CDR3 contains 15 residues. Germline loops: CDR1 SGDLS, CDR2 YYNGEE. The V gene lost 4 bases and the J gene lost 2 bases, with 14 bases spanning the gap. A remark on this clone: Its antigen remains unknown.

TCRdb keeps only in-frame clones here, not all; method: immunoSEQ multiplex PCR. Of about 57,000 clones listed, around 80% are singletons. The sample was CD4+ or CD8+ T cells sorted from blood, taken in a trial of the OX40 agonist ivuxolimab. This clonotype originated in an adult with an advanced solid tumor such as melanoma, head and neck, liver or kidney cancer. This chain joins TRBV9 and TRBJ2-3, with D possibly being TRBD1 or TRBD2 (5 bases each). CDR3 in DNA: TGTGCCAGCAGCCCGAGACCGGGGACCACAGATACGCAGTATTTT. This encodes CASSPRPGTTDTQYF.